This T cell receptor beta chain was documented in a study of identical twins. V dropped 5 bases and J dropped 2 bases, with 7 bases sitting between them. The CDR3 runs to 14 residues. The germline CDR1 and CDR2 sequences are MGHRA and YSYEKL. MiXCR, run by TCRdb on the 5' RACE reads, gives a single entry per CDR3 protein. The sample records roughly 240,000 distinct CDR3 sequences, 7% to 8.5% being singletons. The sample also formed part of further work on yellow fever vaccine responses in identical twins.

This TCR derives from a woman younger than 35 in good health. The gene calls are TRBV4-1 and TRBJ1-6; no clear D. The sequenced sample was CD8+ T cells sorted from blood. CDR3 bases: TGCGCCAGCAGCTCCCCGGCCTATAATTCACCCCTCCACTTT. It yields the protein CASSSPAYNSPLHF.